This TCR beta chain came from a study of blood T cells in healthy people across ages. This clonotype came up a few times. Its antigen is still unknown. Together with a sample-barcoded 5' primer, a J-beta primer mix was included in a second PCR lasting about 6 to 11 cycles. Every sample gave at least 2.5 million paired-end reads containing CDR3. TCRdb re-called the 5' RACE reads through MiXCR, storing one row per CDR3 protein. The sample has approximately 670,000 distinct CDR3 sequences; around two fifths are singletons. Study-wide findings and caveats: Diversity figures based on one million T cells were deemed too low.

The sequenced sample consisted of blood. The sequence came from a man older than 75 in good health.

The CDR3 sequence: CASSDRPHTGELFF. In DNA form, the CDR3 reads TGCGCCAGCAGTGATCGCCCGCACACCGGGGAGCTGTTTTTT. The rearrangement links TRBV10-2 to TRBJ2-2, with unresolved D. Looked up from germline, CDR1 is WSHSY and CDR2 is SAAADI. This CDR3 is 14 amino acids long. V lost 3 bases and J 3 bases, leaving 8 bases between the germline ends.